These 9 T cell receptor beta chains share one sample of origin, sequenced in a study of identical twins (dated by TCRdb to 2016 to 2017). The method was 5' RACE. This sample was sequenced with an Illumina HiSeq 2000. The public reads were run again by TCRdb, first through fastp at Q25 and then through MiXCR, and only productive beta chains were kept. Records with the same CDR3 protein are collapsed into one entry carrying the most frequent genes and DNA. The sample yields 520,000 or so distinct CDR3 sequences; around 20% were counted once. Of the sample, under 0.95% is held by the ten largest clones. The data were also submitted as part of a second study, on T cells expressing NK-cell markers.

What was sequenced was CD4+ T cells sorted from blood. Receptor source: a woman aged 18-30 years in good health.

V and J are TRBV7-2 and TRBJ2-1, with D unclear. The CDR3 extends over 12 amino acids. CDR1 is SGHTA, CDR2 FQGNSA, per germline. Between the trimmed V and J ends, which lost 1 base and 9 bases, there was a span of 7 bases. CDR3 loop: CASSLGHGEQFF. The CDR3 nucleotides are TGTGCCAGCAGCTTAGGGCATGGTGAGCAGTTCTTC.

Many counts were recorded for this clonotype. In nucleotides, the CDR3 is TGTGCCAGCAGTTACTGGGGCGGGAACACAGATACGCAGTATTTT. The encoded protein is CASSYWGGNTDTQYF. The gene calls are TRBV6-5 and TRBJ2-3, with D possibly being TRBD2 (6 bases). Trimming removed 1 base at V and 2 bases at J, with 10 bases between. The CDR3 has 15 amino acids. Germline V gives CDR1 MNHEY, CDR2 SVGAGI.

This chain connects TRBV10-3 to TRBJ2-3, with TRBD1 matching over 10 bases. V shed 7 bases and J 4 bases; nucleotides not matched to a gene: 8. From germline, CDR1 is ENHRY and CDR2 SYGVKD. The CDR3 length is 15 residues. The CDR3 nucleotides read TGTGCCATCATGTCAGGGACAGGGGTCGCAGATACGCAGTATTTT. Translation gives CAIMSGTGVADTQYF.

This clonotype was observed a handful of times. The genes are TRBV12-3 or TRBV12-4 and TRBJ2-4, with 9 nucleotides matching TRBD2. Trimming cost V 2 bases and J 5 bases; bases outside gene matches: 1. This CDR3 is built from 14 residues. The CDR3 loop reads CASSLRLAENIQYF. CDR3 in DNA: TGTGCCAGCAGTTTACGACTAGCGGAAAACATTCAGTACTTC.

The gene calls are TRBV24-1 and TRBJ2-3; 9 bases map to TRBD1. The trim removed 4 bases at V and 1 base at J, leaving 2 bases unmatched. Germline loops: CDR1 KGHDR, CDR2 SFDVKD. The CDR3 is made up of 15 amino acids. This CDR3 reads CATSEGQGGTDTQYF. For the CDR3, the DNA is TGTGCCACCAGTGAGGGACAGGGCGGCACAGATACGCAGTATTTT.

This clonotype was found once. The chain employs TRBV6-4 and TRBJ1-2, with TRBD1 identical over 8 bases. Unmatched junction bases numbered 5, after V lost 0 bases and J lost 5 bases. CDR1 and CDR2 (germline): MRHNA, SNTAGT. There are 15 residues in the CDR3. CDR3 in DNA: TGTGCCAGCAGTGACTCGAACAGGGGGGAGTATGGCTACACCTTC. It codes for CASSDSNRGEYGYTF.

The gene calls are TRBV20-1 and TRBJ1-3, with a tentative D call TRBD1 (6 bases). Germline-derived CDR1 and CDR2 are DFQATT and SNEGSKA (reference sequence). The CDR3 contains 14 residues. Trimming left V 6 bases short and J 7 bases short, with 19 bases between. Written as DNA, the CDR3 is TGCAGTGCAGCAAACAGGGAGGACGGTAACACCATATATTTT. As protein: CSAANREDGNTIYF.

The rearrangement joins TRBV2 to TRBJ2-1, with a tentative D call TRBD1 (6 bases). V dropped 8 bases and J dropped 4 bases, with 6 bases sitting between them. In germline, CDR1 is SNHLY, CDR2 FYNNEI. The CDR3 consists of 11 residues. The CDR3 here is CASGQYNEQFF. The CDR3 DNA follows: TGTGCCAGCGGACAGTACAATGAGCAGTTCTTC. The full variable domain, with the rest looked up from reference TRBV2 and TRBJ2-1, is EPEVTQTPSHQVTQMGQEVILRCVPISNHLYFYWYRQILGQKVEFLVSFYNNEISEKSEIFDDQFSVERPDGSNFTLKIRSTKLEDSAMYFCASGQYNEQFFGPGTRLTVL.

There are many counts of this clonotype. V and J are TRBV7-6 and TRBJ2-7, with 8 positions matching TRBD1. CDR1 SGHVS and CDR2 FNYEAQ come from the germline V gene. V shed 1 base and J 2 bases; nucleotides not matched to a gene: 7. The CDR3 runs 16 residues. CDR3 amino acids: CASSLEYGTGAYEQYF. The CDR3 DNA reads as TGTGCCAGCAGCTTAGAGTACGGGACAGGAGCCTACGAGCAGTACTTC.